Sequencing of this T cell receptor (beta chain) was carried out in a study of identical twins. General study points: Zero-insertion analyses could be partly confounded by invariant MAIT and iNKT cells.

Trimming took 5 bases from V and 3 from J, leaving 18 bases between them. CDR3 length: 16 amino acids. The germline V gene encodes CDR1 SEHNR and CDR2 FQNEAQ (reference sequence). Only a few counts were recorded for this clonotype. What it recognizes is unknown. Template switching added a universal primer site; cDNA carried unique molecular identifiers. TCRdb re-called the 5' RACE reads with MiXCR, one entry per CDR3 protein. The sample has 700,000 to 950,000 distinct CDR3 sequences, about 12% seen once. These data are also associated with another study on yellow fever vaccine responses in identical twins.

The material sequenced was PBMCs. The receptor comes from a woman aged 18-29 years in good health. This chain links TRBV7-9 with TRBJ2-3, with D possibly being TRBD1 (5 bases). CDR3 sequence: CASSPLGPQATDTQYF. The CDR3 coding sequence is TGTGCCAGCAGCCCGTTGGGGCCCCAAGCTACAGATACGCAGTATTTT.